Below, one T cell receptor (beta chain) is given with its context. Per the original data handling: Reference gene primer amplification gave nucleated cell count estimates. Sequencing used immunoSEQ multiplex PCR; TCRdb keeps in-frame clones, though not all of them. The V and J calls and clone size are taken from that table; D and trimming were inferred from the DNA. The table lists about 160,000 clones, roughly 84% of them singletons, with roughly 9% in the top ten. This entry is derived from a study of blood T cell repertoires in COVID-19. Looking at the study overall: Specimens from acute and convalescent COVID-19 originated in the United States, Italy and Spain. The cDNA or gDNA used as material had been derived from T cells, B-cell-depleted T cells, or PBMCs.

The CDR3 spans 16 residues. CDR1 SGHTA and CDR2 FQGNSA come from the germline V gene. V trimming: 5 bases; J trimming: 4 bases; junction bases outside the gene matches: 9. The chain employs TRBV7-2 and TRBJ2-2, with 8 bases identical to TRBD2. This clonotype was obtained from a woman aged 80 or older with active or convalescent COVID-19. The sample was peripheral blood. CDR3 sequence reads: CASSVNSGTGTGELFF. The CDR3 DNA reads as TGTGCCAGCAGCGTGAATAGCGGGACGGGCACCGGGGAGCTGTTTTTT.